This entry lists 30 T cell receptor beta chains sequenced from one sample in a study of blood T cell repertoires in COVID-19 (TCRdb year 2020). The library relied on the immunoSEQ multiplex PCR assay. TCRdb retrieved this table from immuneACCESS and kept in-frame rearrangements only. Not all clones are present; in checked studies, unresolved V genes account for under half, and no reason is known for the remainder. The sample profile shows roughly 91,000 clones; approximately 82% of them were found once. The biggest ten clones account for 1% to 1.5% of the sample. The sequencing input was peripheral blood. The origin of the receptors is a woman of 80 years or more with acute or convalescent COVID-19.

The chain is built from TRBV5-1 and TRBJ2-5, with 9 positions matching TRBD1. Germline CDR1 and CDR2: SGHRS and YFSETQ. The CDR3 length is 15 residues. The trim removed 0 bases at V and 3 bases at J, leaving 3 bases unmatched. In nucleotides, the CDR3 is TGCGCCAGCAGCTTGGCTAGGACAGGGGAAGAGACCCAGTACTTC. Translated: CASSLARTGEETQYF.

This clone was recorded only once. CDR3 in amino acids: CASSPGLNPSYEQYF. The CDR3 nucleotides read TGTGCCAGTAGTCCCGGACTTAATCCCTCCTACGAGCAGTACTTC. The rearrangement links TRBV19 to TRBJ2-7; D possibly corresponds to TRBD2 (5 bases). Germline values: CDR1 LNHDA, CDR2 SQIVND (reference sequence). The CDR3 spans 15 residues. Trimming left V 5 bases short and J 0 bases short, with 14 bases between. The full variable domain, rest sourced from reference TRBV19 and TRBJ2-7, is DGGITQSPKYLFRKEGQNVTLSCEQNLNHDAMYWYRQDPGQGLRLIYYSQIVNDFQKGDIAEGYSVSREKKESFPLTVTSAQKNPTAFYLCASSPGLNPSYEQYFGPGTRLTVT.

The chain joins TRBV5-5 to TRBJ2-5; 7 nucleotides match TRBD1. The length of the CDR3 is 16 residues. Germline V CDR1 and CDR2: SGHKS, YYEKEE (reference sequence). V lost 4 bases and J lost 0; bases outside the gene matches: 9. The CDR3 coding sequence is TGTGCCAGCAGCCTGTCAGGGACAGTCTACCAAGAGACCCAGTACTTC. As protein: CASSLSGTVYQETQYF.

The V and J genes are TRBV21-1 and TRBJ1-4; TRBD1, as called in the table, went unchecked against the DNA. TRBV21-1 is an annotated pseudogene. There are 15 residues in the CDR3. The CDR3 coding sequence is TGTGCCAGCAGCAAACAGGGGGGAACTAATGAAAAACTGTTTTTT. Amino acid sequence: CASSKQGGTNEKLFF.

This chain links TRBV3-1 (or the pseudogene TRBV3-2) with TRBJ2-3, with unresolved D. The CDR3 has 13 amino acids. Trimming removed 4 bases from V and 5 bases from J, with 10 bases in between. Germline CDR1 is LGHDT and CDR2 is YNNKEL (reference sequence). CDR3 in amino acids: CASSPSTGDTQYF. The CDR3 region has the DNA TGTGCCAGCAGCCCTTCTACCGGAGATACGCAGTATTTT.

The gene calls are TRBV7-9 and TRBJ1-5, with D uncertain. This CDR3 is built from 15 residues. V was cut by 5 bases and J by 0 bases, with 11 bases left in between. The germline CDR1 and CDR2 sequences are SEHNR and FQNEAQ (reference sequence). CDR3 DNA: TGTGCCAGCAGCAACGGCGGGGATAGCAATCAGCCCCAGCATTTT. Translating gives CASSNGGDSNQPQHF. Filled out from reference TRBV7-9 and TRBJ1-5, the complete variable domain reads DTGVSQNPRHKITKRGQNVTFRCDPISEHNRLYWYRQTLGQGPEFLTYFQNEAQLEKSRLLSDRFSAERPKGSFSTLEIQRTEQGDSAMYLCASSNGGDSNQPQHFGDGTRLSIL.

This chain uses TRBV7-9 with TRBJ1-5; 10 bases map to TRBD1. Germline values: CDR1 SEHNR, CDR2 FQNEAQ (reference sequence). Unmatched junction bases numbered 7, after V lost 1 base and J lost 7 bases. The CDR3 totals 16 residues. CDR3 loop: CASSLGWDRGTQPQHF. DNA of the CDR3: TGTGCCAGCAGCTTAGGGTGGGACAGGGGTACGCAGCCCCAGCATTTT.

The chain is built from TRBV19 and TRBJ2-7, with TRBD2 matching over 15 bases. Germline CDR1 LNHDA, CDR2 SQIVND (reference sequence). With V trimmed by 5 bases and J by 6 bases, 2 bases remained unmatched. CDR3 length: 14 amino acids. The CDR3 spells CASSGGLAGGEQYF. The CDR3 DNA sequence: TGTGCCAGTAGTGGGGGACTAGCGGGAGGCGAGCAGTACTTC.

The chain joins TRBV7-9 to TRBJ2-5; D call uncertain. CDR3 size: 13 residues. Germline CDR1 SEHNR, CDR2 FQNEAQ (reference sequence). With 1 base removed from V and 5 bases from J, the gap between germline ends came to 8 bases. The CDR3 nucleotides read TGTGCCAGCAGCTTAGTAGGAGTGGAGACCCAGTACTTC. Its translation: CASSLVGVETQYF.

The CDR3 DNA sequence: TGTGCCAGCAGTTTATCCGTTAGCGGGAGGGTCTACGAGCAGTACTTC. This sequence encodes CASSLSVSGRVYEQYF. The chain has TRBV27 and TRBJ2-7; TRBD2 aligns across 11 bases. CDR3 length: 16 residues. After removal of 0 bases from V and 3 bases from J, the junction contained 4 bases not matched to a gene. CDR1 MNHEY and CDR2 SMNVEV come from the germline V gene (reference sequence).

The J gene is TRBJ1-2, the V gene TRBV18; 8 positions match TRBD1. This CDR3 is built from 14 residues. From germline, CDR1 is KGHSH and CDR2 LQKENI. Germline trimming cut 2 bases from V and 4 bases from J; bases unmatched to any gene: 3. This chain's CDR3 is CASSPTGGGYGYTF. Here the CDR3 DNA reads TGTGCCAGCTCACCAACAGGGGGTGGCTATGGCTACACCTTC. The whole variable domain, filled in from reference TRBV18 and TRBJ1-2, reads NAGVMQNPRHLVRRRGQEARLRCSPMKGHSHVYWYRQLPEEGLKFMVYLQKENIIDESGMPKERFSAEFPKEGPSILRIQQVVRGDSAAYFCASSPTGGGYGYTFGSGTRLTVV.

The chain recombines TRBV6-6 with TRBJ2-2; 8 bases are shared with TRBD2. CDR1 and CDR2 (germline): MNHNY, SVGAGI (reference sequence). This CDR3 is 15 amino acids long. With 6 bases clipped from V and 0 bases from J, the junction kept 3 bases outside the gene matches. The CDR3 DNA sequence: TGTGCCAGCAGCCTGGGACTAGCGAACACCGGGGAGCTGTTTTTT. Translated, it gives CASSLGLANTGELFF.

This clone appeared a few times. V and J are TRBV5-4 and TRBJ1-3, with 9 positions matching TRBD1. The CDR3 runs to 15 residues. CDR1 SGHNT and CDR2 YYREEE come from the germline V gene (reference sequence). V lost 4 bases and J lost 2; bases outside the gene matches: 4. The CDR3 reads CASSPGTGTGNTIYF. The CDR3 bases are TGTGCCAGCAGCCCCGGGACAGGGACTGGAAACACCATATATTTT. Full variable domain (remainder filled in from reference TRBV5-4 and TRBJ1-3): ETGVTQSPTHLIKTRGQQVTLRCSSQSGHNTVSWYQQALGQGPQFIFQYYREEENGRGNFPPRFSGLQFPNYSSELNVNALELDDSALYLCASSPGTGTGNTIYFGEGSWLTVV.

The table lists this clone with a few counts. The V and J genes are TRBV5-1 and TRBJ2-5; tentative D call: TRBD2 (6 bases). V lost 3 bases to trimming and J lost 2 bases, with 11 bases between them. The CDR3 has 14 amino acids. The germline V gene encodes CDR1 SGHRS and CDR2 YFSETQ. CDR3 sequence reads: CASSYVGGQETQYF. The CDR3 bases are TGCGCCAGCAGCTATGTGGGGGGACAAGAGACCCAGTACTTC.

The rearrangement joins TRBV11-3 to TRBJ1-6, with D unclear. The CDR3 totals 13 residues. V was clipped by 0 bases and J by 9 bases, with 6 bases between them. CDR1 SGHNT and CDR2 YENEEA come from the germline V gene. CDR3 DNA: TGTGCCAGCAGCTTAGAGTTTCGTTCACCCCTCCACTTT. The encoded protein is CASSLEFRSPLHF.

This clone was picked up a small number of times. The V gene is TRBV2, the J gene TRBJ1-1; D unclear. Trimming took off 2 bases at V and 5 bases at J, with 12 bases between the two ends. This CDR3 comprises 14 residues. The germline V gene encodes CDR1 SNHLY and CDR2 FYNNEI. CDR3 bases: TGTGCCAGCAGTGAAACGGGAAGGGCAACTGAAGCTTTCTTT. This translates into CASSETGRATEAFF.

This clone was counted once. The chain recombines TRBV11-2 with TRBJ2-3; 9 nucleotides align to TRBD2. From germline, CDR1 is SGHAT and CDR2 FQNNGV. V shed 1 base and J 5 bases; nucleotides not matched to a gene: 13. The CDR3 has 18 residues. DNA of the CDR3: TGTGCCAGCAGCTTAGGGACGGTTTCTAGCGGGGTTAGAGATACGCAGTATTTT. It codes for CASSLGTVSSGVRDTQYF.

This rearrangement joins TRBV10-1 to TRBJ2-1, with TRBD2 matching over 11 bases. Losses at the gene ends were 5 bases for V and 7 bases for J; bases not matched to a gene: 7. The CDR3 length is 15 residues. Germline CDR1 and CDR2: WNHNN and SYGVQD (reference sequence). The chain's CDR3 is CASSLAGGPKNEQFF. The CDR3 DNA reads TGCGCCAGCAGTTTAGCGGGAGGGCCAAAAAATGAGCAGTTCTTC.

J is TRBJ1-1 and V is TRBV5-5, with TRBD1 as a possible D gene (6 bases). CDR3 size: 16 residues. Looked up from germline, CDR1 is SGHKS and CDR2 is YYEKEE (reference sequence). Trimming stripped 0 bases from V and 4 bases from J, with 16 bases between. The CDR3, as DNA: TGTGCCAGCAGCTTGGCGGCGGGGGCGGCGGGCACTGAAGCTTTCTTT. It specifies CASSLAAGAAGTEAFF.

This clone has more than one count but fewer than ten. This chain uses TRBV11-1 with TRBJ1-6; no reliable D call. The germline V and J ends were trimmed by 2 bases and 7 bases, with 3 bases remaining between them. CDR3 size: 12 residues. Germline V lookup: CDR1 SGHAT, CDR2 FQDESV (reference sequence). The CDR3 here is CASSLLNSPLHF. The CDR3 DNA reads as TGTGCCAGCAGCTTATTAAATTCACCCCTCCACTTT.

CDR3: CASSHGVEAFF. CDR3 coding DNA: TGTGCCAGCAGCCACGGGGTTGAAGCTTTCTTT. The chain has TRBV4-2 and TRBJ1-1; no clear D. CDR1 and CDR2 from the germline V gene are LGHNA and YNFKEQ. CDR3 length: 11 residues. V lost 3 bases to trimming and J lost 7 bases, with 6 bases between them.

CDR3 amino acids: CASSYSAGGLGGYTF. The DNA for the CDR3 is TGTGCCAGCAGTTACTCGGCAGGGGGCTTAGGGGGCTACACCTTC. This rearrangement joins TRBV6-6 to TRBJ1-2, with TRBD1 matching 8 bases. Unmatched junction bases numbered 8, after V lost 0 bases and J lost 8 bases. CDR1 and CDR2 from the germline V gene are MNHNY and SVGAGI (reference sequence). This CDR3 has 15 residues.

The rearrangement joins TRBV19 to TRBJ1-2; 7 nucleotides agree with TRBD1. V shed 4 bases, J shed 4 bases, and the junction held 12 bases outside the gene matches. The length of the CDR3 is 16 residues. Germline V gives CDR1 LNHDA, CDR2 SQIVND (reference sequence). CDR3 coding DNA: TGTGCCAGTAGTACGACGGGACAGCCGAAGGGCTATGGCTACACCTTC. It encodes CASSTTGQPKGYGYTF.

CDR3 sequence: CASSRLSSSVQQGAYNEQFF. The CDR3 bases are TGCGCCAGCAGCCGACTCTCAAGTTCCGTCCAACAGGGGGCTTACAATGAGCAGTTCTTC. This chain links TRBV4-1 with TRBJ2-1; TRBD1 matches 9 bases. V trimming: 4 bases; J trimming: 4 bases; junction bases outside the gene matches: 20. The CDR3 spans 20 residues. The germline V gene encodes CDR1 MGHRA and CDR2 YSYEKL.

The rearrangement links TRBV20-1 to TRBJ1-1; D remains unclear. This CDR3 has 11 amino acids. Germline V lookup: CDR1 DFQATT, CDR2 SNEGSKA (reference sequence). The CDR3 reads CMSDSNTEAFF. As DNA, the CDR3 is TGCATGTCGGACTCGAACACTGAAGCTTTCTTT.

The rearrangement links TRBV11-2 to TRBJ2-3; D may be TRBD1 (5 bases). CDR3 length: 15 amino acids. Germline CDR1 and CDR2: SGHAT and FQNNGV. With 5 bases removed from V and 0 bases from J, the gap between germline ends came to 12 bases. CDR3 region: CASSILTASTDTQYF. CDR3 sequence (DNA): TGTGCCAGCAGCATCCTGACAGCTAGCACAGATACGCAGTATTTT.

This chain links TRBV5-1 with TRBJ2-2; 10 nucleotides line up with TRBD2. The ends lost 4 bases at V and 0 bases at J; junction bases unmatched: 12. This CDR3 is built from 19 residues. The germline V gene encodes CDR1 SGHRS and CDR2 YFSETQ. The CDR3 coding sequence is TGCGCCAGCAGCCTGAGGACTAGCGGCCTTACCTCGAACACCGGGGAGCTGTTTTTT. Translation: CASSLRTSGLTSNTGELFF. Combining the CDR3 with reference TRBV5-1 and TRBJ2-2 gives the whole variable domain KAGVTQTPRYLIKTRGQQVTLSCSPISGHRSVSWYQQTPGQGLQFLFEYFSETQRNKGNFPGRFSGRQFSNSRSEMNVSTLELGDSALYLCASSLRTSGLTSNTGELFFGEGSRLTVL.

This sequence joins TRBV6-6 and TRBJ1-3, with 7 bases fitting TRBD1. V shed 3 bases, J shed 4 bases, and the junction held 9 bases outside the gene matches. The CDR3 covers 16 residues. Per germline, CDR1 MNHNY and CDR2 SVGAGI (reference sequence). The CDR3: CASSYGQGVPGNTIYF. The CDR3 DNA reads TGTGCCAGCAGTTATGGGCAGGGGGTGCCGGGAAACACCATATATTTT.

The chain uses TRBV5-1 and TRBJ1-1; D gene ambiguous. The CDR3 runs to 16 residues. V lost 5 bases to trimming and J lost 1 base, with 18 bases between them. From germline, CDR1 is SGHRS and CDR2 YFSETQ. CDR3 protein: CASSFSFSARNTEAFF. Written as DNA, the CDR3 is TGCGCCAGCAGTTTCTCGTTTTCAGCGAGGAACACTGAAGCTTTCTTT.

This chain uses TRBV13 with TRBJ2-1; possibly TRBD1 for D (6 bases). The ends were cut back, 0 bases at V and 7 bases at J, with 25 bases in the middle. Germline lookup yields CDR1 PRHDT and CDR2 FYEKMQ (reference sequence). This CDR3 is 19 amino acids long. The CDR3 region has the DNA TGTGCCAGCAGCTTAGGGTACCGAACCGGGACAAAGGGTGGGAATGAGCAGTTCTTC. Translating it yields CASSLGYRTGTKGGNEQFF.